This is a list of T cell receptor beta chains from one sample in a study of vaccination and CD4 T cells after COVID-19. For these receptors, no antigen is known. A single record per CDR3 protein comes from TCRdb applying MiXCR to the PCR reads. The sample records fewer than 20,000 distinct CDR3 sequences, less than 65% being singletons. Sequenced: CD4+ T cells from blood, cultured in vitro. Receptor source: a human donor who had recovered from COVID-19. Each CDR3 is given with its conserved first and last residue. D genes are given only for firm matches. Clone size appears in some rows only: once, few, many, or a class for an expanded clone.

DNA: TGTGCCAGCAGCTTAATTGGACACCTCCATACGGACACTGAAGCTTTCTTT; CDR3: CASSLIGHLHTDTEAFF; V: TRBV7-9; J: TRBJ1-1; size: NA; length: 17; D: NA
DNA: TGTGCCAGTAGTCGGGACAGGGATTTCTATGGCTACACCTTC; CDR3: CASSRDRDFYGYTF; V: TRBV19; J: TRBJ1-2; size: few; length: 14; D: TRBD1
DNA: TGTGCCAGCAGAAAGTCTCCGGGACAGGGGATTCTCAACTATGGCTACACCTTC; CDR3: CASRKSPGQGILNYGYTF; V: TRBV6-4; J: TRBJ1-2; size: few; length: 18; D: TRBD1
DNA: TGTGCCAGCAGCCCTTTCGGAGGTTGGGCTGGGGAGACCCAGTACTTC; CDR3: CASSPFGGWAGETQYF; V: TRBV7-2; J: TRBJ2-5; size: NA; length: 16; D: NA
DNA: TGTGCCAGCAGTTTTGAGGGCGTTCCAAGGGGAGAGACCCAGTACTTC; CDR3: CASSFEGVPRGETQYF; V: TRBV12-3/TRBV12-4; J: TRBJ2-5; size: NA; length: 16; D: NA
DNA: TGTGCCAGCAGTTACTCGAGGGGCGGTAGTGGCTACACCTTC; CDR3: CASSYSRGGSGYTF; V: TRBV6-5; J: TRBJ1-2; size: NA; length: 14; D: NA
DNA: TGTGCCAGCAGTTACTCGGGGACAGGGTACGGAGATACGCAGTATTTT; CDR3: CASSYSGTGYGDTQYF; V: TRBV6-5; J: TRBJ2-3; size: few; length: 16; D: TRBD1
DNA: TGTGCCACCAGCAGAGATCAGGGGCTAGTCGCCACCGGGGAGCTGTTTTTT; CDR3: CATSRDQGLVATGELFF; V: TRBV15; J: TRBJ2-2; size: few; length: 17; D: NA
DNA: TGTGCCAGCAGTGATGGGAAACCAGAGCAAGAGACCCAGTACTTC; CDR3: CASSDGKPEQETQYF; V: TRBV2; J: TRBJ2-5; size: NA; length: 15; D: NA
DNA: TGTGCCACCGTGGACACAGGGGGGACTGGGGCCAACGTCCTGACTTTC; CDR3: CATVDTGGTGANVLTF; V: TRBV19; J: TRBJ2-6; size: NA; length: 16; D: TRBD1
DNA: TGTGCCAGTAGTACGACAGGGTCCAACTATGGCTACACCTTC; CDR3: CASSTTGSNYGYTF; V: TRBV19; J: TRBJ1-2; size: NA; length: 14; D: TRBD1
DNA: TGTGCCAGTAGTTATACGGGAGGCAATCAGCCCCAGCATTTT; CDR3: CASSYTGGNQPQHF; V: TRBV19; J: TRBJ1-5; size: few; length: 14; D: NA
DNA: TGTGTCAGCAGCAGGGACAGGGGGCGGAACACTGAAGCTTTCTTT; CDR3: CVSSRDRGRNTEAFF; V: TRBV5-3; J: TRBJ1-1; size: NA; length: 15; D: TRBD1
DNA: TGTGCCAGCAGCTTAGCGCGGACAGACACAGATACGCAGTATTTT; CDR3: CASSLARTDTDTQYF; V: TRBV7-9; J: TRBJ2-3; size: NA; length: 15; D: NA
DNA: TGTGCCAGCAGTTTAGCGCATCCGGGACTAGACAACCATCCTAGCACAGATACGCAGTATTTT; CDR3: CASSLAHPGLDNHPSTDTQYF; V: TRBV27; J: TRBJ2-3; size: NA; length: 21; D: TRBD2
DNA: TGTGCCAGCAGTTACTCGACTGGGGGTTCCAATCAGCCCCAGCATTTT; CDR3: CASSYSTGGSNQPQHF; V: TRBV6-5; J: TRBJ1-5; size: few; length: 16; D: NA
DNA: TGTGCCAGCAGCTGGATCAAAGGGGGCCTGAACACTGAAGCTTTCTTT; CDR3: CASSWIKGGLNTEAFF; V: TRBV7-9; J: TRBJ1-1; size: NA; length: 16; D: TRBD1
DNA: TGTGCCAGCAGCCTTGACAGGGTTGGGCCCCAGCATTTT; CDR3: CASSLDRVGPQHF; V: TRBV7-9; J: TRBJ1-5; size: NA; length: 13; D: TRBD1
DNA: TGTGCCACCAGCATGGGGGGAGGGCTGAGCAACTCTGGGGCCAACGTCCTGACTTTC; CDR3: CATSMGGGLSNSGANVLTF; V: TRBV15; J: TRBJ2-6; size: NA; length: 19; D: TRBD2
DNA: TGTGCCAGCAGTGAAGCCGTCTGGGGGGCTGGCTACACCTTC; CDR3: CASSEAVWGAGYTF; V: TRBV6-1; J: TRBJ1-2; size: once; length: 14; D: NA
DNA: TGTGCCACCAGCAGATCGCGTCTAGACGGGATTCAGTACTTC; CDR3: CATSRSRLDGIQYF; V: TRBV15; J: TRBJ2-4; size: few; length: 14; D: NA
DNA: TGCAGTGCTAGCTCCGTGGCGGGAGGCGACTACGAGCAGTACTTC; CDR3: CSASSVAGGDYEQYF; V: TRBV20-1; J: TRBJ2-7; size: NA; length: 15; D: TRBD2
DNA: TGCGCCAGCAGTGAGGTATCCCTTAGAGCGGGTACATACAATGAGCAGTTCTTC; CDR3: CASSEVSLRAGTYNEQFF; V: TRBV10-1; J: TRBJ2-1; size: few; length: 18; D: NA
DNA: TGTGCCAGCAGAGAGATTAACACTGAAGCTTTCTTT; CDR3: CASREINTEAFF; V: TRBV2; J: TRBJ1-1; size: few; length: 12; D: NA
DNA: TGTGCCAGCAGTGAACTCGGGGGTAGGGCTAACTATGGCTACACCTTC; CDR3: CASSELGGRANYGYTF; V: TRBV2; J: TRBJ1-2; size: NA; length: 16; D: NA
DNA: TGTGCCAGCAGAAAGGACAGGGGACAGTACGAGCAGTACTTC; CDR3: CASRKDRGQYEQYF; V: TRBV6-1; J: TRBJ2-7; size: NA; length: 14; D: TRBD1
DNA: TGTGCCTGGAGTGGAGGGATTGATTCACCCCTCCACTTT; CDR3: CAWSGGIDSPLHF; V: TRBV30; J: TRBJ1-6; size: few; length: 13; D: NA
DNA: TGTGCCAGCAGTGGCAGACTAGCGGGATTCCAAGAGACCCAGTACTTC; CDR3: CASSGRLAGFQETQYF; V: TRBV27; J: TRBJ2-5; size: NA; length: 16; D: TRBD2
DNA: TGCAGTGCCAACACCGGGACTAGCGGCCGCCCGGCGGAGACCCAGTACTTC; CDR3: CSANTGTSGRPAETQYF; V: TRBV20-1; J: TRBJ2-5; size: NA; length: 17; D: TRBD2
DNA: TGTGCCACCAGCCCTACAAACTATGGCTACACCTTC; CDR3: CATSPTNYGYTF; V: TRBV28; J: TRBJ1-2; size: few; length: 12; D: NA
DNA: TGTGCCAGCAGTTACGGGGCTAGCGGGGGCACAGATACGCAGTATTTT; CDR3: CASSYGASGGTDTQYF; V: TRBV6-5; J: TRBJ2-3; size: NA; length: 16; D: TRBD2
DNA: TGCAGTGCCCCGGACAGGGCCAACTATGGCTACACCTTC; CDR3: CSAPDRANYGYTF; V: TRBV20-1; J: TRBJ1-2; size: NA; length: 13; D: TRBD1
DNA: TGTGCCAGCAGAGCACCGGGACAGGGGTCCTACGAGCAGTACTTC; CDR3: CASRAPGQGSYEQYF; V: TRBV6-2/TRBV6-3; J: TRBJ2-7; size: few; length: 15; D: TRBD1
DNA: TGTGCCTCCTACCCCCGGGGGGAAGGAAACACCATATATTTT; CDR3: CASYPRGEGNTIYF; V: TRBV19; J: TRBJ1-3; size: once; length: 14; D: NA
DNA: TGTGCCACCGCCCTACTAGCGGGAGCCACAGATACGCAGTATTTT; CDR3: CATALLAGATDTQYF; V: TRBV25-1; J: TRBJ2-3; size: NA; length: 15; D: TRBD2
DNA: TGCAGTGCAAGGGGGGATACGCAGTATTTT; CDR3: CSARGDTQYF; V: TRBV20-1; J: TRBJ2-3; size: NA; length: 10; D: NA
DNA: TGTGCCAGCAGCCAACCTCTTCAGGGACGGGGAGAGACCCAGTACTTC; CDR3: CASSQPLQGRGETQYF; V: TRBV7-2; J: TRBJ2-5; size: once; length: 16; D: NA
DNA: TGTGCCGGGGGAGGCGTGGGCACAGATACGCAGTATTTT; CDR3: CAGGGVGTDTQYF; V: TRBV2; J: TRBJ2-3; size: NA; length: 13; D: NA
DNA: TGTGCCACCAGCAGAGTACCAGCCAAAGTAAACTATGGCTACACCTTC; CDR3: CATSRVPAKVNYGYTF; V: TRBV15; J: TRBJ1-2; size: few; length: 16; D: NA
DNA: TGTGCCAGCAGCTCATTCAGGGAGGGAACCTACGAGCAGTACTTC; CDR3: CASSSFREGTYEQYF; V: TRBV7-2; J: TRBJ2-7; size: NA; length: 15; D: TRBD2
DNA: TGTGCCAGCACAGGATTTACCGCTGTCACTGAAGCTTTCTTT; CDR3: CASTGFTAVTEAFF; V: TRBV27; J: TRBJ1-1; size: NA; length: 14; D: NA
DNA: TGTGCCAGCAGCCCGACAGGGGCCGGGTGGAATGGCTACACCTTC; CDR3: CASSPTGAGWNGYTF; V: TRBV12-3/TRBV12-4; J: TRBJ1-2; size: NA; length: 15; D: TRBD1
DNA: TGTGCCAGTAGTTCCACCGGACAGGGCGACTATGGCTACACCTTC; CDR3: CASSSTGQGDYGYTF; V: TRBV19; J: TRBJ1-2; size: NA; length: 15; D: TRBD1
DNA: TGCAGTGCTCTTCATCCCGGAGAAGAGACCCAGTACTTC; CDR3: CSALHPGEETQYF; V: TRBV20-1; J: TRBJ2-5; size: NA; length: 13; D: NA
DNA: TGCAGTGCTAGTGACAGTGGAGGCGTATATTTT; CDR3: CSASDSGGVYF; V: TRBV20-1; J: TRBJ1-3; size: NA; length: 11; D: NA